This T cell receptor beta chain was identified during a study of blood T cell repertoires in COVID-19. Study-wide context: T cells, B-cell-depleted T cells, or PBMCs provided the cDNA or gDNA that served as material.

The table came from immunoSEQ multiplex PCR; TCRdb's copy has only in-frame clones and leaves some out. Of about 160,000 clones listed, about 85% are singletons. The germline V gene has CDR1 MNHEY and CDR2 SMNVEV (reference sequence). This CDR3 region has 13 residues. V gave up 6 bases and J gave up 6 bases, with 15 bases separating them. The gene calls are TRBV27 and TRBJ2-7; D perhaps matches TRBD1 (5 bases). The TCR sequence derives from a man aged 35 to 55 with acute or convalescent COVID-19. Specimen: peripheral blood. CDR3 sequence reads: CASRTHQGSEQYF. CDR3 nucleotides: TGTGCCAGCAGAACACACCAGGGTAGCGAGCAGTACTTC.